This entry lists 18 T cell receptor beta chains sequenced from one sample in a study of beta chain features in type 1 diabetes (dated by TCRdb to 2017 to 2018). The library was built by means of the immunoSEQ multiplex PCR assay. All of the isolated RNA was reverse transcribed with the High Capacity cDNA Reverse Transcription Kit, so expressed TCRB transcripts were sequenced. As stored in TCRdb, this immuneACCESS dataset retains in-frame rearrangements with V and J assigned. A fraction of the clones does not appear; measured against another copy, unresolved V genes explain less than half of the discrepancy, and the remainder lacks a known reason. The sample table lists 350,000 to 450,000 clones, roughly 16% of them with a count of one. The leading ten clones occupy approximately 0.02% of the sample. Sequences were obtained from naive CD4+ T cells from blood. The cell subset or site label for this specimen denotes: true naive CD4+ T cells. All receptors derive from a woman younger than 30 in good health.

This clone was found a few times. The chain has TRBV5-1 and TRBJ2-1; the match to TRBD2 covers 7 bases. This CDR3 is built from 17 residues. J was trimmed by 5 bases and V by 2 bases; bases with no gene match: 13. Per germline, CDR1 SGHRS and CDR2 YFSETQ. The chain's CDR3 is CASSFSSGAFTNNEQFF. CDR3 sequence (DNA): TGCGCCAGCAGCTTTTCCAGCGGGGCCTTTACTAACAATGAGCAGTTCTTC. Supplemented by reference TRBV5-1 and TRBJ2-1, the full variable domain reads KAGVTQTPRYLIKTRGQQVTLSCSPISGHRSVSWYQQTPGQGLQFLFEYFSETQRNKGNFPGRFSGRQFSNSRSEMNVSTLELGDSALYLCASSFSSGAFTNNEQFFGPGTRLTVL.

This clone was counted between two and nine times. The genes are TRBV29-1 and TRBJ2-4, with TRBD1 identical over 11 bases. This CDR3 is 16 amino acids long. Trimming removed 5 bases from V and 7 bases from J; junction bases left unmatched: 13. Germline loops: CDR1 SQVTM, CDR2 ANQGSEA. CDR3 coding DNA: TGCAGCGTTCCGGGACAGGGGGGACTTGGCCGGAACATTCAGTACTTC. It codes for CSVPGQGGLGRNIQYF.

V and J are TRBV30 and TRBJ1-1; TRBD1 matches 11 bases. V lost 5 bases and J lost 2; bases outside the gene matches: 4. This CDR3 region has 14 residues. Germline values: CDR1 GTSNPN, CDR2 SVGIG (reference sequence). CDR3 sequence reads: CAWGTGGSNTEAFF. CDR3 DNA: TGTGCCTGGGGGACAGGGGGAAGTAACACTGAAGCTTTCTTT.

This rearrangement joins TRBV4-1 to TRBJ2-1; D is perhaps TRBD2 (6 bases). There are 14 residues in the CDR3. CDR1 is MGHRA, CDR2 YSYEKL, per germline. The V and J ends lost 6 bases and 6 bases respectively, with 15 bases between them. The CDR3, as DNA: TGCGCCAGCAGATCTCGCCAGGAGGGCAATGAGCAGTTCTTC. This translates into CASRSRQEGNEQFF.

The chain links TRBV28 to TRBJ2-5; TRBD1 matches 7 bases. The CDR3 has 14 amino acids. The V segment lost 5 bases and the J segment 1 base; nucleotides outside the gene matches: 4. The germline V gene encodes CDR1 MDHEN and CDR2 SYDVKM. The CDR3 protein is CASSPGQAQETQYF. CDR3 coding DNA: TGTGCCAGCAGTCCTGGACAGGCCCAAGAGACCCAGTACTTC.

This rearrangement joins TRBV30 to TRBJ1-5; D call uncertain. The CDR3 has 14 amino acids. Germline V gene sequence: CDR1 GTSNPN, CDR2 SVGIG (reference sequence). Trimming took 0 bases from V and 6 from J, leaving 12 bases between them. The CDR3 loop is CAWSVLGKGQPQHF. In DNA form, the CDR3 reads TGTGCCTGGAGTGTACTAGGGAAGGGTCAGCCCCAGCATTTT.

V and J are TRBV29-1 and TRBJ2-3; D gene uncertain. This CDR3 is 13 amino acids long. Trimming took off 4 bases at V and 2 bases at J, with 10 bases between the two ends. Germline V lookup: CDR1 SQVTM, CDR2 ANQGSEA. CDR3 bases: TGCAGCGTTGCTAGTCCACCCACAGATACGCAGTATTTT. The encoded protein is CSVASPPTDTQYF.

The V and J genes are TRBV30 and TRBJ1-5, with D uncertain. The CDR3 has 13 amino acids. V lost 4 bases and J 3 bases, leaving 10 bases between the germline ends. The germline V gene encodes CDR1 GTSNPN and CDR2 SVGIG (reference sequence). This chain's CDR3 is CAWTGGDNQPQHF. In nucleotides, the CDR3 is TGTGCCTGGACAGGTGGTGACAATCAGCCCCAGCATTTT. Full variable domain (rest looked up from reference TRBV30 and TRBJ1-5): SQTIHQWPATLVQPVGSPLSLECTVEGTSNPNLYWYRQAAGRGLQLLFYSVGIGQISSEVPQNLSASRPQDRQFILSSKKLLLSDSGFYLCAWTGGDNQPQHFGDGTRLSIL.

This chain links TRBV18 with TRBJ1-1, with D maybe TRBD1 (5 bases). Trimming took off 0 bases at V and 1 base at J, with 9 bases between the two ends. This CDR3 comprises 15 residues. From germline, CDR1 is KGHSH and CDR2 LQKENI. DNA for the CDR3: TGTGCCAGCTCACCACCGAGCCAGGGGAACACTGAAGCTTTCTTT. This codes for CASSPPSQGNTEAFF.

This clone was observed a few times. The chain couples TRBV10-3 to TRBJ2-2, with 9 bases identical to TRBD2. Germline V gene lookup returns CDR1 ENHRY and CDR2 SYGVKD. The CDR3 covers 17 residues. Trimming took 0 bases from V and 2 from J; bases not matched to a gene: 4. This CDR3 is CAISESGTSSNTGELFF. CDR3 sequence (DNA): TGTGCCATCAGTGAGTCGGGGACTAGCTCAAACACCGGGGAGCTGTTTTTT.

J is TRBJ2-2 and V is TRBV5-1, with D unresolved. Germline-derived CDR1 and CDR2 are SGHRS and YFSETQ. Trimming left V 5 bases short and J 6 bases short, with 17 bases between. The CDR3 loop spans 15 amino acids. This CDR3 reads CASRVGATFSGELFF. DNA of the CDR3: TGCGCCAGCAGGGTTGGAGCGACTTTCTCCGGGGAGCTGTTTTTT.

The J gene is TRBJ1-5, the V gene TRBV28; tentative D call: TRBD1 (5 bases). V lost 6 bases, J lost 0 bases, and 12 bases lay in between. CDR3 length equals 15 residues. Germline CDR1 is MDHEN and CDR2 is SYDVKM. The CDR3 region has the DNA TGTGCCAGCAGGAAGCAGGGCCTTAGCAATCAGCCCCAGCATTTT. This encodes CASRKQGLSNQPQHF. The full variable domain, completed using reference TRBV28 and TRBJ1-5, is DVKVTQSSRYLVKRTGEKVFLECVQDMDHENMFWYRQDPGLGLRLIYFSYDVKMKEKGDIPEGYSVSREKKERFSLILESASTNQTSMYLCASRKQGLSNQPQHFGDGTRLSIL.

This clone was found a few times. The CDR3 protein is CASRTGGDGTEAFF. CDR3 nucleotides: TGCGCCAGCCGCACAGGGGGCGACGGCACTGAAGCTTTCTTT. The chain has TRBV5-1 and TRBJ1-1, with 9 bases fitting TRBD1. This CDR3 comprises 14 residues. Germline CDR1 SGHRS, CDR2 YFSETQ. J was trimmed by 4 bases and V by 7 bases; bases with no gene match: 8.

The rearrangement links TRBV7-2 to TRBJ2-1; D might be TRBD1 (5 bases). This CDR3 spans 13 amino acids. CDR1 is SGHTA and CDR2 is FQGNSA in the germline V gene. Trimming took 2 bases from V and 9 from J, leaving 11 bases between them. CDR3 bases: TGTGCCAGCAGCTTAAGCAGGGTCGGTGAGCAGTTCTTC. Amino acids: CASSLSRVGEQFF.

The chain couples TRBV5-4 to TRBJ2-5; D is perhaps TRBD1 (6 bases). Per the germline V gene, CDR1 is SGHNT and CDR2 is YYREEE (reference sequence). The CDR3 has 13 amino acids. Trimming shortened V by 4 bases and J by 5 bases, and 12 bases separated the two germline ends. The CDR3 region has the DNA TGTGCCAGCAGCCAGATGGGGGCGGAGACCCAGTACTTC. Its translation is CASSQMGAETQYF.

The chain couples TRBV5-4 to TRBJ2-7, with D tentatively TRBD2 (6 bases). The CDR3 runs to 13 residues. Germline CDR1 is SGHNT and CDR2 is YYREEE (reference sequence). V lost 3 bases, J lost 5 bases, and 12 bases lay in between. CDR3 sequence: CASSSLSGDEQYF. The CDR3, as DNA: TGTGCCAGCAGCTCCTTGTCGGGAGACGAGCAGTACTTC.

CDR3 nucleotides: TGCGCCAGCAGCCAAGGACGACATGGTGGGAATGAGCAGTTCTTC. Translated: CASSQGRHGGNEQFF. V gene TRBV4-3 combines with J gene TRBJ2-1; no clear D gene. The CDR3 is 15 amino acids. Germline CDR1 is LGHNA and CDR2 is YSLEER. Trimming left V 1 base short and J 7 bases short, with 14 bases between.

The chain recombines TRBV10-2 with TRBJ2-7; TRBD2 agrees at 7 bases. There are 13 residues in the CDR3. The trim removed 6 bases at V and 3 bases at J, leaving 5 bases unmatched. Germline-derived CDR1 and CDR2 are WSHSY and SAAADI. CDR3 protein: CASRSPGGYEQYF. The CDR3 nucleotides are TGCGCCAGCAGGAGTCCGGGGGGCTACGAGCAGTACTTC.